This passage covers 23 T cell receptor beta chains from one sample sequenced in a study of technical replicates of blood from a handful of donors. Generated by immunoSEQ multiplex PCR, the TCRdb table keeps only in-frame clones and is missing some. The data contain 56,000 or so clones, around 95% of them singletons. Material: PBMCs. The receptors here all came from a human donor in good health. Some clones in this sample may be carry-over from other donors' samples.

The chain uses TRBV5-4 and TRBJ2-1, with 12 bases fitting TRBD2. CDR1 SGHNT and CDR2 YYREEE come from the germline V gene (reference sequence). V was pared by 6 bases and J by 4 bases, with 5 bases of the junction left unmatched. The CDR3 consists of 15 residues. The CDR3 DNA is TGTGCCAGCACGGCTAGCGGGGGGGGGTACAATGAGCAGTTCTTC. Protein product: CASTASGGGYNEQFF.

The chain is built from TRBV18 and TRBJ2-7; D possibly corresponds to TRBD2 (6 bases). There are 13 residues in the CDR3. The germline gives CDR1 KGHSH, CDR2 LQKENI. Trimming removed 2 bases from V and 6 bases from J, with 11 bases in between. CDR3 nucleotide sequence: TGTGCCAGCTCACCAGGAGGGGCGCGCGAGCAGTACTTC. It specifies CASSPGGAREQYF.

V and J are TRBV4-1 and TRBJ2-5; possibly TRBD1 for D (5 bases). The germline V and J ends were trimmed by 4 bases and 2 bases, with 14 bases remaining between them. The CDR3 loop spans 15 amino acids. CDR1 is MGHRA and CDR2 is YSYEKL in the germline V gene. The CDR3 is CASSPGEQVQETQYF. CDR3 nucleotide sequence: TGCGCCAGCAGCCCCGGAGAACAGGTACAAGAGACCCAGTACTTC.

The chain recombines TRBV7-8 with TRBJ2-1; no clear D. V lost 5 bases and J 0 bases, leaving 17 bases between the germline ends. Germline V gene data show CDR1 as SGHVS and CDR2 as FQNEAQ. The CDR3 totals 17 residues. This CDR3 is CASSAQPQISSYNEQFF. CDR3 DNA sequence: TGTGCCAGCAGCGCCCAACCACAGATAAGCTCCTACAATGAGCAGTTCTTC.

V gene TRBV2 combines with J gene TRBJ2-2; 7 bases agree with TRBD1. The CDR3 totals 14 residues. V trimming: 8 bases; J trimming: 2 bases; junction bases outside the gene matches: 5. Per the germline V gene, CDR1 is SNHLY and CDR2 is FYNNEI. As DNA, the CDR3 is TGTGCCAGCGGGCAAGGGGGCAACACCGGGGAGCTGTTTTTT. It codes for CASGQGGNTGELFF.

The chain couples TRBV5-1 to TRBJ2-1; 7 bases fit TRBD2. This CDR3 comprises 15 residues. Trimming cost V 0 bases and J 2 bases; bases outside gene matches: 2. Germline CDR1 SGHRS, CDR2 YFSETQ. The CDR3 protein is CASSLEAGTYNEQFF. In DNA, the CDR3 is TGCGCCAGCAGCTTGGAAGCGGGAACCTACAATGAGCAGTTCTTC. Drawing the rest from reference TRBV5-1 and TRBJ2-1, the complete variable domain is KAGVTQTPRYLIKTRGQQVTLSCSPISGHRSVSWYQQTPGQGLQFLFEYFSETQRNKGNFPGRFSGRQFSNSRSEMNVSTLELGDSALYLCASSLEAGTYNEQFFGPGTRLTVL.

This clone was picked up a small number of times. The genes are TRBV12-5 and TRBJ2-1, with a possible D match to TRBD1 (5 bases). The CDR3 consists of 15 residues. V was clipped by 6 bases and J by 2 bases, with 14 bases between them. Germline V lookup: CDR1 LGHNT, CDR2 FRNRAP. As DNA, the CDR3 is TGTGCTAGTGGCCGCCAGGGCCAGACCTACAATGAGCAGTTCTTC. It codes for CASGRQGQTYNEQFF.

The CDR3, as DNA: TGTGCCATCAGTACGGGGGGTAAGATTGCTGAAGCTTTCTTT. As protein: CAISTGGKIAEAFF. The chain carries TRBV10-3 and TRBJ1-1; perhaps TRBD1 as D (5 bases). The CDR3 covers 14 residues. Germline CDR1 and CDR2: ENHRY and SYGVKD. The ends were cut back, 5 bases at V and 6 bases at J, with 16 bases in the middle.

A word on this clone: The identical CDR3 is also encoded by other nucleotide sequences in the sample. The chain recombines TRBV5-1 with TRBJ2-1; 10 bases match TRBD2. The germline gives CDR1 SGHRS, CDR2 YFSETQ. The CDR3 is made up of 14 amino acids. The V gene end was trimmed by 4 bases and the J gene end by 4 bases; junction bases not matched to a gene: 2. CDR3 nucleotide sequence: TGCGCCAGCAGCGGAGCGGGAGGGTACAATGAGCAGTTCTTC. This codes for CASSGAGGYNEQFF.

This chain connects TRBV9 to TRBJ2-7, with 8 bases lining up with TRBD2. Germline V gives CDR1 SGDLS, CDR2 YYNGEE. Trimming at V came to 3 bases and at J to 3 bases, leaving 2 bases not matched to a gene. This CDR3 has 13 residues. This CDR3 reads CASSAREGYEQYF. As DNA, the CDR3 is TGTGCCAGCAGCGCACGGGAGGGCTACGAGCAGTACTTC. Full variable domain (outside the CDR3, taken from reference TRBV9 and TRBJ2-7): DSGVTQTPKHLITATGQRVTLRCSPRSGDLSVYWYQQSLDQGLQFLIQYYNGEERAKGNILERFSAQQFPDLHSELNLSSLELGDSALYFCASSAREGYEQYFGPGTRLTVT.

This rearrangement joins TRBV5-4 to TRBJ2-3; 12 positions match TRBD2. Germline values: CDR1 SGHNT, CDR2 YYREEE (reference sequence). The trim removed 1 base at V and 2 bases at J, leaving 2 bases unmatched. This CDR3 contains 16 residues. The CDR3 here is CASSLWTSGVTDTQYF. The CDR3 coding sequence is TGTGCCAGCAGCTTGTGGACTAGCGGGGTCACAGATACGCAGTATTTT.

In this sample, this clone turned up once. The rearrangement uses TRBV4-3 and TRBJ2-7, with unresolved D. CDR3 length equals 14 residues. V lost 0 bases to trimming and J lost 5 bases, with 11 bases between them. Germline V CDR1 and CDR2: LGHNA, YSLEER. CDR3 amino acids: CASSQDTQANEQYF. CDR3 nucleotides: TGCGCCAGCAGCCAAGATACGCAGGCAAACGAGCAGTACTTC.

The V gene is TRBV30, the J gene TRBJ2-2; TRBD2 agrees at 11 bases. CDR3 size: 15 residues. V trimming: 2 bases; J trimming: 7 bases; junction bases outside the gene matches: 6. CDR1 GTSNPN and CDR2 SVGIG come from the germline V gene (reference sequence). In DNA, the CDR3 is TGTGCCTGGAGTAATCTGGGACTAGCGGACGGGGAGCTGTTTTTT. This sequence encodes CAWSNLGLADGELFF.

The chain employs TRBV2 and TRBJ2-5, with D possibly matching TRBD2 (6 bases). The CDR3 is 14 residues long. Deletions cut 2 bases from V and 5 bases from J, with 12 bases between. Germline CDR1 reads SNHLY; CDR2 reads FYNNEI. CDR3 nucleotide sequence: TGTGCCAGCAGTGAAAGAACTAGCTATGAGACCCAGTACTTC. Its protein is CASSERTSYETQYF.

The rearrangement joins TRBV4-2 to TRBJ1-3; no reliable D call. The CDR3 extends over 15 amino acids. Germline V lookup: CDR1 LGHNA, CDR2 YNFKEQ. Trimming took off 3 bases at V and 0 bases at J, with 9 bases between the two ends. Here the CDR3 reads CASSQNSGSGNTIYF. For the CDR3, the DNA is TGTGCCAGCAGCCAGAACTCAGGCTCTGGAAACACCATATATTTT.

V and J are TRBV4-2 and TRBJ2-1, with a possible D match to TRBD2 (5 bases). Germline V gene lookup returns CDR1 LGHNA and CDR2 YNFKEQ. The CDR3 is made up of 14 amino acids. The V and J ends lost 1 base and 8 bases respectively, with 12 bases between them. CDR3 DNA: TGTGCCAGCAGCCAAGGTGACTATCTACATGAGCAGTTCTTC. It codes for CASSQGDYLHEQFF.

V usage is TRBV9 and J usage is TRBJ1-2; D uncertain. The V and J ends lost 0 bases and 4 bases respectively, with 7 bases between them. The CDR3 is 13 residues long. Per the germline V gene, CDR1 is SGDLS and CDR2 is YYNGEE. The CDR3 loop reads CASSVEGGYGYTF. DNA for the CDR3: TGTGCCAGCAGCGTAGAGGGAGGCTATGGCTACACCTTC.

The chain joins TRBV7-3 to TRBJ1-5; D unclear. Trimming stripped 6 bases from V and 5 bases from J, with 8 bases between. This CDR3 has 12 residues. CDR1 is SGHTA and CDR2 is FQGTGA in the germline V gene. In DNA, the CDR3 is TGTGCCAGCAGGTTCCCCTATCAGCCCCAGCATTTT. It is translated as CASRFPYQPQHF.

The chain carries TRBV5-1 and TRBJ2-3, with D perhaps matching TRBD2 (6 bases). The germline gives CDR1 SGHRS, CDR2 YFSETQ. V was cut by 4 bases and J by 0 bases, with 15 bases left in between. The CDR3 runs to 16 residues. The CDR3 is CASSRAGTASTDTQYF. The DNA of the CDR3 is TGCGCCAGCAGCCGGGCGGGGACGGCTAGCACAGATACGCAGTATTTT.

DNA of the CDR3: TGTGCCTCCTCGGGGGGGTATGGGAACACTGAAGCTTTCTTT. Translating it yields CASSGGYGNTEAFF. This chain links TRBV7-9 with TRBJ1-1; maybe TRBD1 (5 bases). CDR1 and CDR2 (germline): SEHNR, FQNEAQ (reference sequence). This CDR3 has 14 residues. V shed 11 bases and J shed 1 base, with 17 bases lying between them.

The chain links TRBV7-8 to TRBJ2-7; D unclear. The CDR3 loop spans 12 amino acids. V was cut by 4 bases and J by 7 bases, with 11 bases left in between. Per the germline V gene, CDR1 is SGHVS and CDR2 is FQNEAQ. The CDR3 reads CASSSRVWEQYF. CDR3 nucleotide sequence: TGTGCCAGCAGCTCACGGGTCTGGGAGCAGTACTTC.

The V and J genes are TRBV7-3 and TRBJ2-7; 10 bases line up with TRBD1. The CDR3 contains 14 residues. Germline lookup yields CDR1 SGHTA and CDR2 FQGTGA. V shed 5 bases and J 2 bases; nucleotides not matched to a gene: 3. The CDR3 sequence is CASSRDRGPYEQYF. The CDR3 nucleotides read TGTGCCAGCAGCCGGGACAGGGGCCCCTACGAGCAGTACTTC. Full variable domain (missing parts from reference TRBV7-3 and TRBJ2-7): GAGVSQTPSNKVTEKGKYVELRCDPISGHTALYWYRQSLGQGPEFLIYFQGTGAADDSGLPNDRFFAVRPEGSVSTLKIQRTERGDSAVYLCASSRDRGPYEQYFGPGTRLTVT.

The chain couples TRBV5-5 to TRBJ1-2; 8 bases are a match to TRBD1. This CDR3 is 17 amino acids long. Germline V gene data show CDR1 as SGHKS and CDR2 as YYEKEE (reference sequence). Trimming removed 4 bases from V and 3 bases from J; junction bases left unmatched: 14. Here the CDR3 reads CASSLRTGRHPYYGYTF. CDR3 DNA sequence: TGTGCCAGCAGCCTGAGGACAGGGAGGCACCCGTACTATGGCTACACCTTC.